A few counts support the clone carrying this T cell receptor beta chain. The sample is drawn from a study of OX40 agonist ivuxolimab in advanced cancers. Data came from immunoSEQ multiplex PCR; TCRdb stores just in-frame clones and leaves some out. The sample lists over 20,000 clones, 77% occurring once. V shed 2 bases and J 4 bases; nucleotides not matched to a gene: 7. The germline CDR1 and CDR2 sequences are MDHEN and SYDVKM. The CDR3 is 15 amino acids. The source is an adult with an advanced solid tumor such as melanoma, head and neck, liver or kidney cancer. This chain links TRBV28 with TRBJ1-2; 7 bases agree with TRBD1. The starting material was CD4+ or CD8+ T cells sorted from blood, obtained in a trial of the OX40 agonist ivuxolimab. The CDR3 here is CASSLGGGSLYGYTF. The CDR3 nucleotides are TGTGCCAGCAGTTTAGGAGGGGGCAGCCTCTATGGCTACACCTTC.